This entry is about one T cell receptor beta chain. The data belong to a study of response to subunit inactivated influenza vaccine. Each CDR3 protein is one row after TCRdb ran MiXCR on the RT-PCR reads. In the table there are 500,000 to 700,000 distinct CDR3 sequences, less than 25% of which are singletons. The germline V gene has CDR1 SNHLY and CDR2 FYNNEI. The CDR3 loop spans 15 amino acids. V was trimmed by 2 bases and J by 0 bases, leaving 10 bases between them. The same sample was also used in a study of T cells expressing NK-cell markers. In that study: In generating TCR beta cDNA, 5'RACE template switching with UMIs was used. As a fraction of CD8+ T cells, dominant NKG2C+ clonotypes reached about 1.0-7.5% in roughly 6 donors. Expanded NKG2C+ T cell clones had unclear HCMV specificity.

J is TRBJ2-5 and V is TRBV2; the D is unclear. Specimen: CD4+ T cells sorted from PBMCs, collected 11 to 12 days after vaccination. This clonotype originated in a man aged 50 to 60 who received an inactivated influenza vaccine. The CDR3 sequence is CASSESRLDQETQYF. In nucleotides, the CDR3 is TGTGCCAGCAGTGAATCTCGGCTAGACCAAGAGACCCAGTACTTC. Looking up the rest from reference TRBV2 and TRBJ2-5 gives the full variable domain: EPEVTQTPSHQVTQMGQEVILRCVPISNHLYFYWYRQILGQKVEFLVSFYNNEISEKSEIFDDQFSVERPDGSNFTLKIRSTKLEDSAMYFCASSESRLDQETQYFGPGTRLLVL.